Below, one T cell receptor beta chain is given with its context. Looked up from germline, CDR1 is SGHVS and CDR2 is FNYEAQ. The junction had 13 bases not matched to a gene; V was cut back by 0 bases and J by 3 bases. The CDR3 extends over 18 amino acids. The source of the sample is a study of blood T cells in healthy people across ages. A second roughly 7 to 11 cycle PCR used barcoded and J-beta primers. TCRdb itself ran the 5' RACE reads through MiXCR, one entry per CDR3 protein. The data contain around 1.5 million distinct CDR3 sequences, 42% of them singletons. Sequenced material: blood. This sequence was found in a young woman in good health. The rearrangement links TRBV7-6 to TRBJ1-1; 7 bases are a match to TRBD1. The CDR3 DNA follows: TGTGCCAGCAGCTTAGCGACATATTTCAGGGGGAAGGACACTGAAGCTTTCTTT. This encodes CASSLATYFRGKDTEAFF. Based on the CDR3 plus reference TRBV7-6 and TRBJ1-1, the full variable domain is GAGVSQSPRYKVTKRGQDVALRCDPISGHVSLYWYRQALGQGPEFLTYFNYEAQQDKSGLPNDRFSAERPEGSISTLTIQRTEQRDSAMYRCASSLATYFRGKDTEAFFGQGTRLTVV.